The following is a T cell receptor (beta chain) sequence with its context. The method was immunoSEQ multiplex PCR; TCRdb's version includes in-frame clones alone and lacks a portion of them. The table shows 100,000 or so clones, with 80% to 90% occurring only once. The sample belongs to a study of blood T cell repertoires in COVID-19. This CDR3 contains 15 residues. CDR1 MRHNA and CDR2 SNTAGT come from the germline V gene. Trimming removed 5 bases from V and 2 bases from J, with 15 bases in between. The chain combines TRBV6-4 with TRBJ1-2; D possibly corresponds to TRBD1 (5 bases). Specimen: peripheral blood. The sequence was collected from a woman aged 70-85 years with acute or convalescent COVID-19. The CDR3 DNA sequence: TGTGCCAGCAGTCCCCAAGCAGGGTTCAACTATGGCTACACCTTC. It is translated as CASSPQAGFNYGYTF.